The T cell receptor (beta chain) described here comes from a study of blood T cell repertoires in COVID-19. The overall study: There were acute and convalescent COVID-19 samples, and they came from the United States, Italy and Spain. T cells, B-cell-depleted T cells, or PBMCs provided the cDNA or gDNA that served as material.

The authors' processing: From reference gene primer amplification, estimates of nucleated cell counts were derived. Profiling relied on immunoSEQ multiplex PCR, and the TCRdb table lists in-frame clones only, not all of them. For V, J and clone size, that table is used; D and trimming come from the DNA. In the table there are 75,000 to 90,000 clones, around 91% of which are singletons. This CDR3 is built from 13 residues. The V gene's germline CDR1 is MNHNY and CDR2 SVGAGI (reference sequence). Trimming shortened V by 8 bases and J by 2 bases, and 13 bases separated the two germline ends. The chain joins TRBV6-6 to TRBJ2-7; a possible D gene is TRBD2 (7 bases). Sequenced material: peripheral blood. This receptor was taken from a human donor in a cohort sampled during active COVID-19. The CDR3 nucleotides are TGTGCCAGCCGGGGGGCCCTCACCTACGAGCAGTACTTC. It yields the protein CASRGALTYEQYF.